The next 9 T cell receptor beta chains were all read from a single sample in a study of shared clonotypes between healthy human individuals. Profiling relied on immunoSEQ multiplex PCR, and the TCRdb table lists in-frame clones only, not all of them. The table includes about 2.4 million clones, 93% detected once. Sequenced material: naive CD4+ T cells from PBMCs. Noted subset: CD45RA+ positively selected. These TCRs come from a man aged 18 to 30 in good health. Some clones in this sample may be carry-over from other donors' samples.

The CDR3 reads CPTPGQGISYEQYF. The CDR3 bases are TGTCCCACCCCGGGACAGGGGATTTCCTACGAGCAGTACTTC. The chain links TRBV21-1 to TRBJ2-7; the D call of TRBD1 is as the table states it, not checked on the DNA. TRBV21-1 has pseudogene status. The CDR3 extends over 14 amino acids.

The chain links TRBV19 to TRBJ2-7, with a weak D call TRBD1 (6 bases). This CDR3 region has 13 residues. Germline CDR1 is LNHDA and CDR2 is SQIVND (reference sequence). The V end lost 3 bases, the J end lost 6 bases, and 12 bases lay between the germline ends. CDR3 sequence: CASSIYRESEQYF. Here the CDR3 DNA reads TGTGCCAGTAGTATCTACAGGGAAAGCGAGCAGTACTTC.

The genes are TRBV9 and TRBJ1-1; unclear D gene. This CDR3 has 20 amino acids. The germline V and J ends were trimmed by 4 bases and 1 base, with 29 bases remaining between them. The germline V gene has CDR1 SGDLS and CDR2 YYNGEE. The CDR3 protein is CASSSSPYSPPRGWNTEAFF. CDR3 coding DNA: TGTGCCAGCAGCTCTTCGCCTTATAGTCCCCCGCGCGGATGGAACACTGAAGCTTTCTTT.

This clone was counted only a few times. This chain's CDR3 is CASTSEGSGNTIYF. CDR3 nucleotides: TGTGCCAGCACCTCGGAGGGGAGTGGAAACACCATATATTTT. The chain recombines TRBV7-9 with TRBJ1-3; tentatively, D is TRBD1 (5 bases). V dropped 7 bases and J dropped 3 bases, with 13 bases sitting between them. From germline, CDR1 is SEHNR and CDR2 FQNEAQ (reference sequence). The CDR3 consists of 14 residues.

The chain combines TRBV11-1 with TRBJ1-5; D is uncertain. The length of the CDR3 is 15 residues. V lost 3 bases and J lost 1, with 10 bases in between. Germline V gives CDR1 SGHAT, CDR2 FQDESV (reference sequence). The CDR3 nucleotides read TGTGCCAGCAGCTTGCCTGGAGGGAGCAATCAGCCCCAGCATTTT. Encoded protein: CASSLPGGSNQPQHF.

The rearrangement uses TRBV28 and TRBJ2-7, with D possibly being TRBD1 (6 bases). The CDR3 sequence is 16 residues long. Germline loops: CDR1 MDHEN, CDR2 SYDVKM. V lost 5 bases and J lost 3, with 20 bases in between. CDR3 protein: CASSIPRDTYFYEQYF. CDR3 DNA: TGTGCCAGCAGTATCCCCCGGGACACATATTTCTACGAGCAGTACTTC.

Comment on this clone: The sample contains more than one DNA sequence encoding this CDR3. The chain carries TRBV7-3 and TRBJ2-5; 16 nucleotides line up with TRBD2. J lost 5 bases, V lost 5 bases, and 5 bases had no gene match. The CDR3 runs 16 residues. The germline CDR1 and CDR2 sequences are SGHTA and FQGTGA. The chain's CDR3 is CASSLGTSGRGETQYF. The CDR3 nucleotides are TGTGCCAGCAGCCTAGGGACTAGCGGGAGGGGGGAGACCCAGTACTTC.

The rearrangement joins TRBV7-3 to TRBJ2-7; a weak D match, TRBD2 (5 bases). The CDR3 contains 16 residues. V shed 5 bases and J shed 4 bases, with 21 bases lying between them. The germline gives CDR1 SGHTA, CDR2 FQGTGA. Written as DNA, the CDR3 is TGTGCCAGCAGCCCCTTTGGTTCTCCGACTACTTACGAGCAGTACTTC. This sequence encodes CASSPFGSPTTYEQYF. The full variable domain, rest sourced from reference TRBV7-3 and TRBJ2-7, is GAGVSQTPSNKVTEKGKYVELRCDPISGHTALYWYRQSLGQGPEFLIYFQGTGAADDSGLPNDRFFAVRPEGSVSTLKIQRTERGDSAVYLCASSPFGSPTTYEQYFGPGTRLTVT.

The chain couples TRBV5-1 to TRBJ2-7; TRBD2 matches 11 bases. This CDR3 has 14 amino acids. The ends lost 5 bases at V and 3 bases at J; junction bases unmatched: 4. The germline V gene encodes CDR1 SGHRS and CDR2 YFSETQ. The CDR3 sequence: CASRRTSGSYEQYF. The CDR3 coding sequence is TGCGCCAGCAGACGAACTAGCGGGAGCTACGAGCAGTACTTC.